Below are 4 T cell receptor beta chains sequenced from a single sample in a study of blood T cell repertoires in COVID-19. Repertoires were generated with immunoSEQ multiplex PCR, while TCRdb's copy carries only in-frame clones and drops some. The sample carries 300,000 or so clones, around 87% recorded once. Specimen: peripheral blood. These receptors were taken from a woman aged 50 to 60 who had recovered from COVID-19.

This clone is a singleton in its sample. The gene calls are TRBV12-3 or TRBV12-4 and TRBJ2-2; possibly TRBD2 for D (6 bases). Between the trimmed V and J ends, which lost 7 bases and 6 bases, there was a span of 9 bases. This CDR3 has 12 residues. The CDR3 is CASNRRAGELFF. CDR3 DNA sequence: TGTGCCAGCAATCGGAGGGCCGGGGAGCTGTTTTTT.

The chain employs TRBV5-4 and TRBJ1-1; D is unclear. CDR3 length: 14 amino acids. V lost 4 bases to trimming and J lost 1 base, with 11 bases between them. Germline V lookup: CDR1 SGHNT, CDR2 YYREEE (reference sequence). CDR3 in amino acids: CASSPRRENTEAFF. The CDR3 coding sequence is TGTGCCAGCAGCCCTCGGAGAGAGAACACTGAAGCTTTCTTT.

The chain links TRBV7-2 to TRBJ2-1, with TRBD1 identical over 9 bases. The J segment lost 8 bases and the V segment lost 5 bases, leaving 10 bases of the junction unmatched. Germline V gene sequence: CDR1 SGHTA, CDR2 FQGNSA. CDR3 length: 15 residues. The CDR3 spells CASSIPGTGLHEQFF. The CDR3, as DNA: TGTGCCAGCAGCATTCCCGGGACAGGGTTACATGAGCAGTTCTTC.

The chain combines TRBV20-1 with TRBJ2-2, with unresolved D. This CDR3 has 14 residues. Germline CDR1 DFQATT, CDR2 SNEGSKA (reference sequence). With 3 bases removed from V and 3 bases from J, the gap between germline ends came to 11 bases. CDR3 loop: CSASSWPYTGELFF. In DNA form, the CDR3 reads TGCAGTGCTAGTTCCTGGCCCTACACCGGGGAGCTGTTTTTT.